Following are 23 T cell receptor beta chains from one sample sequenced in a study of blood T cells in healthy people across ages. The second PCR ran roughly 6 to 11 cycles with a sample-barcoded 5' primer and J-beta primers. One entry per CDR3 protein results from TCRdb running MiXCR on the 5' RACE reads. The data contain 450,000 to 600,000 distinct CDR3 sequences, about 29% of them singletons. These sequences were also reported in another study, on T cells of mothers and their children.

Sequenced: blood. The receptor set was obtained from a boy aged 2-15 years in good health.

This clonotype was detected only a few times. The rearrangement joins TRBV18 to TRBJ1-1; weak D call: TRBD1 (5 bases). The germline V gene has CDR1 KGHSH and CDR2 LQKENI. Deletions cut 3 bases from V and 0 bases from J, with 11 bases between. This CDR3 is built from 15 residues. The CDR3: CASSPRQSMNTEAFF. The DNA of the CDR3 is TGTGCCAGCTCACCTAGACAGTCTATGAACACTGAAGCTTTCTTT.

This clonotype was detected only once. The chain is built from TRBV14 and TRBJ1-6, with D perhaps TRBD1 (5 bases). Germline V lookup: CDR1 SGHDN, CDR2 FVKESK. The CDR3 loop spans 19 amino acids. V was trimmed by 0 bases and J by 10 bases, leaving 25 bases between them. CDR3: CASSQEPPFAVTRTSPLHF. In nucleotides, the CDR3 is TGTGCCAGCAGCCAAGAACCCCCTTTCGCGGTAACTCGGACATCACCCCTCCACTTT.

This clonotype came up a few times. V and J are TRBV7-2 and TRBJ2-5, with 8 bases matching TRBD1. Germline CDR1 and CDR2: SGHTA and FQGNSA. The CDR3 loop spans 14 amino acids. V lost 1 base to trimming and J lost 11 bases; unmatched junction nucleotides: 9. CDR3 bases: TGTGCCAGCAGCTTAGAGGCGGGACAGGTCGCGCAGTACTTC. As protein: CASSLEAGQVAQYF.

A few counts support this clonotype. CDR3 loop: CASSDRDRGRETQYF. CDR3 nucleotide sequence: TGTGCCAGCAGCGACCGGGACAGGGGGCGAGAGACCCAGTACTTC. The chain joins TRBV7-9 to TRBJ2-5; 12 nucleotides align to TRBD1. The length of the CDR3 is 15 residues. J gave up 4 bases and V 5 bases, and 5 bases lay outside the gene matches. Germline values: CDR1 SEHNR, CDR2 FQNEAQ (reference sequence).

The CDR3 loop reads CASSSRDRGFYEQYF. Here the CDR3 DNA reads TGTGCCAGCAGCTCGCGGGACAGGGGGTTCTACGAGCAGTACTTC. The rearrangement links TRBV11-2 to TRBJ2-7; 11 nucleotides line up with TRBD1. V lost 4 bases, J lost 3 bases, and 5 bases stayed unmatched. Germline CDR1 reads SGHAT; CDR2 reads FQNNGV. The CDR3 has 15 residues.

The rearrangement links TRBV6-5 to TRBJ1-2, with 8 bases matching TRBD1. CDR1 and CDR2 (germline): MNHEY, SVGAGI. J was trimmed by 4 bases and V by 2 bases; bases with no gene match: 3. The CDR3 has 14 amino acids. The CDR3 coding sequence is TGTGCCAGCAGTTACGGACAGGGTGCCTATGGCTACACCTTC. Protein: CASSYGQGAYGYTF.

This clonotype showed up just a few times. CDR3 region: CSARPSTEFSSYNEQFF. CDR3 DNA: TGCAGTGCTAGGCCCAGCACAGAGTTCTCCTCCTACAATGAGCAGTTCTTC. V is TRBV20-1 and J is TRBJ2-1; D ambiguous. Germline CDR1 is DFQATT and CDR2 is SNEGSKA (reference sequence). The CDR3 has 17 residues. Trimming left V 3 bases short and J 0 bases short, with 18 bases between.

This rearrangement joins TRBV12-3 or TRBV12-4 to TRBJ1-2, with 7 bases that match TRBD1. The J segment lost 3 bases and the V segment lost 4 bases, leaving 20 bases of the junction unmatched. This CDR3 is 19 amino acids long. This chain's CDR3 is CASSSPKGIGAQGDYGYTF. CDR3 bases: TGTGCCAGCAGTTCCCCTAAAGGGATAGGGGCCCAGGGGGACTATGGCTACACCTTC.

The chain has TRBV3-1 and TRBJ1-6; 7 nucleotides align to TRBD1. Germline loops: CDR1 LGHDT, CDR2 YNNKEL (reference sequence). CDR3 length: 14 residues. Trimming took 1 base from V and 9 from J; bases not matched to a gene: 3. In nucleotides, the CDR3 is TGTGCCAGCAGCCAAGGCGCAGGGGGTTCACCCCTCCACTTT. Translated: CASSQGAGGSPLHF.

V usage is TRBV29-1 and J usage is TRBJ2-5; D unresolved. With 5 bases removed from V and 0 bases from J, the gap between germline ends came to 10 bases. The V gene's germline CDR1 is SQVTM and CDR2 ANQGSEA. The CDR3 is 13 residues long. CDR3 residues: CSVKMPNQETQYF. Written as DNA, the CDR3 is TGCAGCGTTAAAATGCCGAACCAAGAGACCCAGTACTTC.

This clonotype has just a few counts. The V call is TRBV11-2, the J call TRBJ1-3, with a possible D match to TRBD1 (6 bases). CDR3 length: 17 amino acids. Germline CDR1 reads SGHAT; CDR2 reads FQNNGV. Trimming removed 2 bases from V and 0 bases from J, with 14 bases in between. CDR3 DNA sequence: TGTGCCAGCAGCTTATTCCCCAGGGGCCCCTCTGGAAACACCATATATTTT. This translates into CASSLFPRGPSGNTIYF.

The chain joins TRBV10-3 to TRBJ2-5; D unresolved. The J call may not be correct, given that the DNA end is closer to TRBJ2-1. CDR1 is ENHRY, CDR2 SYGVKD, per germline. The CDR3 contains 14 residues. The CDR3 here is CAISESSDVGEQFF. The CDR3 DNA sequence: TGTGCCATCAGTGAGTCGAGTGATGTGGGTGAGCAGTTCTTC.

V usage is TRBV30 and J usage is TRBJ2-7; no clear D. Per the germline V gene, CDR1 is GTSNPN and CDR2 is SVGIG (reference sequence). The CDR3 consists of 10 residues. V was cut by 4 bases and J by 7 bases, with 8 bases left in between. In DNA form, the CDR3 reads TGTGCCTGGATTTTGGAAGAGCAGTACTTC. This sequence encodes CAWILEEQYF.

The genes are TRBV9 and TRBJ2-2, with D possibly called TRBD1 or TRBD2 (5 bases each). V was shortened by 4 bases and J by 1 base, with 17 bases between the two germline ends. Per the germline V gene, CDR1 is SGDLS and CDR2 is YYNGEE. The length of the CDR3 is 17 residues. The CDR3 reads CASSPLGVGRNTGELFF. In DNA, the CDR3 is TGTGCCAGCAGCCCCCTGGGGGTGGGCCGGAACACCGGGGAGCTGTTTTTT.

The chain has TRBV27 and TRBJ1-1; D ambiguous. CDR1 is MNHEY and CDR2 is SMNVEV in the germline V gene (reference sequence). The CDR3 contains 12 residues. Trimming shortened V by 6 bases and J by 2 bases, and 7 bases separated the two germline ends. The CDR3 nucleotides read TGTGCCAGCAGCAGTATTAACACTGAAGCTTTCTTT. This gives the protein CASSSINTEAFF.

The V and J genes are TRBV12-3 or TRBV12-4 and TRBJ2-1; weak D call: TRBD1 (5 bases). Trimming removed 1 base from V and 5 bases from J, with 12 bases in between. The CDR3 extends over 15 amino acids. This CDR3 reads CASSLVRVVDNEQFF. The CDR3 DNA is TGTGCCAGCAGTTTAGTCAGGGTAGTTGACAATGAGCAGTTCTTC.

The rearrangement joins TRBV6-5 to TRBJ2-3; 11 bases are shared with TRBD2. Germline loops: CDR1 MNHEY, CDR2 SVGAGI. The CDR3 covers 15 residues. The ends lost 3 bases at V and 4 bases at J; junction bases unmatched: 3. As DNA, the CDR3 is TGTGCCAGCAGTTATACTAGCGGGAGTTCAGATACGCAGTATTTT. Translation gives CASSYTSGSSDTQYF.

The chain has TRBV18 and TRBJ1-6, with D possibly being TRBD1 (5 bases). The V gene's germline CDR1 is KGHSH and CDR2 LQKENI. V was clipped by 2 bases and J by 11 bases, with 13 bases between them. This CDR3 is 14 amino acids long. This CDR3 reads CASSPGGTVTPLHF. The CDR3 DNA reads as TGTGCCAGCTCACCAGGGGGGACCGTCACACCCCTCCACTTT.

This clonotype was counted a few times. CDR3 DNA: TGTGCCAGCAGCTTACGGCAGAGAGAGACCCAGTACTTC. Translating gives CASSLRQRETQYF. V gene TRBV11-1 combines with J gene TRBJ2-5, with unresolved D. V lost 2 bases, J lost 4 bases, and 8 bases lay in between. The CDR3 runs to 13 residues. The germline V gene encodes CDR1 SGHAT and CDR2 FQDESV (reference sequence). The entire variable domain, with the rest obtained from reference TRBV11-1 and TRBJ2-5, is as follows: EAEVAQSPRYKITEKSQAVAFWCDPISGHATLYWYRQILGQGPELLVQFQDESVVDDSQLPKDRFSAERLKGVDSTLKIQPAELGDSAMYLCASSLRQRETQYFGPGTRLLVL.

This clonotype was counted a few times. V usage is TRBV12-3 or TRBV12-4 and J usage is TRBJ2-2, with 7 bases fitting TRBD2. The V and J ends lost 3 bases and 1 base, in that order; junction bases with no gene match: 5. The CDR3 totals 16 residues. The CDR3 sequence: CASSFSAGRNTGELFF. CDR3 bases: TGTGCCAGCAGTTTCTCAGCGGGGAGGAACACCGGGGAGCTGTTTTTT.

The rearrangement uses TRBV5-1 and TRBJ2-2; 9 nucleotides align to TRBD1. The CDR3 has 15 amino acids. V was pared by 3 bases and J by 6 bases, with 6 bases of the junction left unmatched. Germline V gives CDR1 SGHRS, CDR2 YFSETQ. CDR3 nucleotides: TGCGCCAGCAGCTCAACAGGGGGCGCCGCCGGGGAGCTGTTTTTT. The encoded protein is CASSSTGGAAGELFF.

The J gene is TRBJ2-2, the V gene TRBV5-1; 12 positions agree with TRBD2. CDR1 and CDR2 from the germline V gene are SGHRS and YFSETQ. Trimming at V came to 3 bases and at J to 1 base, leaving 1 base not matched to a gene. The CDR3 totals 16 residues. The CDR3 DNA reads TGCGCCAGCAGCTCGACTAGCGGGGGGAACACCGGGGAGCTGTTTTTT. It encodes CASSSTSGGNTGELFF.

In its sample, this clonotype was seen a few times. Here the CDR3 reads CASSLGLSGSYNEQFF. CDR3 sequence (DNA): TGCGCCAGCAGCTTGGGTCTTAGCGGCTCCTACAATGAGCAGTTCTTC. The chain recombines TRBV5-1 with TRBJ2-1, with a weak D call TRBD2 (6 bases). The CDR3 has 16 residues. Germline V gene data show CDR1 as SGHRS and CDR2 as YFSETQ. Trimming removed 0 bases from V and 0 bases from J, with 10 bases in between.